These 17 T cell receptor beta chains originate from one sample sequenced in a study of post-analysis software for immune sequencing data. The study's findings and limits: Patients showed TRBV5-6, TRBV5-1 and TRBV20-1 among several TRBV segments more frequent than in controls.

No antigen is known for these receptors. Unique molecular identifiers were built into the TCR beta cDNA libraries. In TCRdb, the PCR reads were re-called with MiXCR into one record per CDR3 protein. The sample contains hundreds of thousands of distinct CDR3 sequences, about 32% of which appear only once. Material for sequencing was blood. Receptor source: a girl between 10 and 17 years old with multiple sclerosis.

This sequence joins TRBV29-1 and TRBJ2-7; D is ambiguous. Germline V lookup: CDR1 SQVTM, CDR2 ANQGSEA. Trimming took off 0 bases at V and 7 bases at J, with 7 bases between the two ends. The CDR3 is 11 residues long. DNA of the CDR3: TGCAGCGTTGAAGAAGGAAGAGAGCAGTACTTC. Protein: CSVEEGREQYF.

In this sample, this clonotype turned up a few times. The chain is built from TRBV20-1 and TRBJ2-3; D possibly corresponds to TRBD2 (7 bases). V gave up 1 base and J gave up 5 bases, with 16 bases separating them. From germline, CDR1 is DFQATT and CDR2 SNEGSKA (reference sequence). The CDR3 sequence is 15 residues long. The CDR3 is CSARGRGRARDTQYF. The CDR3 DNA sequence: TGCAGTGCTAGAGGGAGGGGGAGGGCCCGAGATACGCAGTATTTT.

CDR3 amino acids: CATSARESSYEQYF. CDR3 nucleotide sequence: TGTGCCACCAGTGCGCGGGAATCGTCCTACGAGCAGTACTTC. The V gene is TRBV24-1, the J gene TRBJ2-4; perhaps TRBD2 as D (6 bases). The last part of the DNA fits TRBJ2-7 better; the J call may be wrong. The CDR3 has 14 residues. Germline-derived CDR1 and CDR2 are KGHDR and SFDVKD.

The chain joins TRBV4-1 to TRBJ2-1, with 9 bases identical to TRBD1. This CDR3 region has 15 residues. Unmatched junction bases numbered 6, after V lost 4 bases and J lost 5 bases. Germline assignment: CDR1 MGHRA and CDR2 YSYEKL. CDR3 in DNA: TGCGCCAGCAGCCTCCGGGACAGGGATCACAATGAGCAGTTCTTC. This sequence encodes CASSLRDRDHNEQFF.

This clonotype occurred a few times. The chain has TRBV20-1 and TRBJ2-5; possible D gene TRBD1, 6 bases. This CDR3 has 17 residues. V dropped 1 base and J dropped 2 bases, with 20 bases sitting between them. Germline CDR1 reads DFQATT; CDR2 reads SNEGSKA (reference sequence). This CDR3 is CSARVTPRGIWQETQYF. In nucleotides, the CDR3 is TGCAGTGCTAGAGTCACCCCAAGGGGGATCTGGCAAGAGACCCAGTACTTC.

This chain joins TRBV7-8 and TRBJ2-7; 10 bases line up with TRBD2. The germline V gene encodes CDR1 SGHVS and CDR2 FQNEAQ. The length of the CDR3 is 17 residues. V shed 0 bases and J 2 bases; nucleotides not matched to a gene: 7. Here the CDR3 DNA reads TGTGCCAGCAGCTTAGCCCTAGCGGGAGACGGGGCCTACGAGCAGTACTTC. It translates to CASSLALAGDGAYEQYF.

This chain connects TRBV6-2 or TRBV6-3 to TRBJ1-1, with 9 bases lining up with TRBD1. With V trimmed by 7 bases and J by 5 bases, 8 bases remained unmatched. Germline V gene data show CDR1 as MNHEY and CDR2 as SVGEGT. The CDR3 spans 14 residues. This CDR3 is CASTFGQGRTEAFF. The CDR3 DNA reads TGTGCCAGCACCTTCGGACAGGGGAGGACTGAAGCTTTCTTT.

V and J are TRBV6-1 and TRBJ2-1, with a tentative D call TRBD2 (6 bases). V lost 3 bases to trimming and J lost 7 bases, with 22 bases between them. The V gene's germline CDR1 is MNHNS and CDR2 SASEGT. The CDR3 totals 17 residues. The CDR3 DNA reads as TGTGCCAGCAGTGAGGCAGTGAGAAGACTAGTAGGGAATGAGCAGTTCTTC. Translating it yields CASSEAVRRLVGNEQFF.

This clonotype has just one count. V is TRBV7-2 and J is TRBJ2-1; the match to TRBD2 covers 14 bases. Germline V gives CDR1 SGHTA, CDR2 FQGNSA. The V segment lost 5 bases and the J segment 9 bases; nucleotides outside the gene matches: 9. This CDR3 spans 16 amino acids. As DNA, the CDR3 is TGTGCCAGCAGCGCCCGACTAGCGGGGGGGCTAATTGAGCAGTTCTTC. Encoded protein: CASSARLAGGLIEQFF.

This clonotype has a handful of counts. The gene calls are TRBV29-1 and TRBJ1-2, with a weak D call TRBD1 (6 bases). Germline V gene data show CDR1 as SQVTM and CDR2 as ANQGSEA. V lost 6 bases and J lost 5, with 16 bases in between. This CDR3 spans 13 amino acids. CDR3: CSVVTGTFYGYTF. The CDR3 region has the DNA TGCAGCGTGGTGACCGGGACATTTTATGGCTACACCTTC.

This clonotype was seen a handful of times. This chain links TRBV24-1 with TRBJ1-5, with 7 bases identical to TRBD1. The CDR3 contains 17 residues. The J segment lost 0 bases and the V segment lost 9 bases, leaving 13 bases of the junction unmatched. In germline, CDR1 is KGHDR, CDR2 SFDVKD. CDR3 loop: CATAPRTGSYSNQPQHF. CDR3 nucleotide sequence: TGTGCCACCGCCCCCCGGACAGGTTCTTATAGCAATCAGCCCCAGCATTTT.

The table lists this clonotype with a few counts. The chain uses TRBV25-1 and TRBJ2-1; TRBD1 agrees at 9 bases. Germline CDR1 reads MGHDK; CDR2 reads SYGVNS. V gave up 7 bases and J gave up 6 bases; unmatched junction bases: 4. This CDR3 region has 13 residues. The CDR3, as DNA: TGTGCCAGCAAGGGACAGGGACTCAATGAGCAGTTCTTC. Encoded protein: CASKGQGLNEQFF.

This clonotype was observed a handful of times. The V and J genes are TRBV6-1 and TRBJ2-3, with TRBD1 matching over 8 bases. Germline V gene sequence: CDR1 MNHNS, CDR2 SASEGT. Germline trimming cut 9 bases from V and 2 bases from J; bases unmatched to any gene: 10. The CDR3 length is 15 residues. The CDR3 region has the DNA TGTGCCAGTCTAACTCAGGGGGCGCCCACAGATACGCAGTATTTT. This encodes CASLTQGAPTDTQYF.

The V gene is TRBV25-1, the J gene TRBJ2-5; the D gene could be TRBD1 or TRBD2 (6 bases each). The end of the DNA fits TRBJ2-4 better, so the J call may be wrong. Germline CDR1 MGHDK, CDR2 SYGVNS. The CDR3 extends over 16 amino acids. Written as DNA, the CDR3 is TGTGCCAGCAGTGAATCCCCCAGGGAAGGGGGGAACATTCAGTACTTC. Residues: CASSESPREGGNIQYF.

This clonotype came up a few times. This chain joins TRBV2 and TRBJ2-7; 8 bases line up with TRBD2. The CDR3 has 16 amino acids. Germline V gene sequence: CDR1 SNHLY, CDR2 FYNNEI. V lost 4 bases, J lost 0 bases, and 8 bases stayed unmatched. This CDR3 is CASSVGERGTSYEQYF. The CDR3, as DNA: TGTGCCAGCAGTGTGGGTGAGCGGGGGACCTCCTACGAGCAGTACTTC.

The CDR3 reads CASSSQGWNQPQHF. CDR3 nucleotides: TGTGCCAGCAGTTCCCAGGGGTGGAATCAGCCCCAGCATTTT. The V call is TRBV6-5, the J call TRBJ1-5, with D possibly matching TRBD1 (6 bases). In germline, CDR1 is MNHEY, CDR2 SVGAGI. V was cut by 4 bases and J by 4 bases, with 11 bases left in between. The CDR3 spans 14 residues.

The chain employs TRBV3-1 and TRBJ1-2; no reliable D call. In germline, CDR1 is LGHDT, CDR2 YNNKEL (reference sequence). V was trimmed by 7 bases and J by 5 bases, leaving 17 bases between them. The CDR3 covers 14 residues. CDR3 bases: TGTGCCAGCAATAAAGAAGGCCAGGAGTATGGCTACACCTTC. This gives the protein CASNKEGQEYGYTF.